The sequence of this T cell receptor beta chain was determined in a study of T cells in Graves' hyperthyroidism and ophthalmopathy. General study points: Within blood appeared most thyroid clonotypes that had expanded above 0.001.

The investigators amplified TCR beta CDR3 regions from RNA transcripts. Carried out on the TCR CDR3, a first-round RT-PCR used the HTBI primer set. Using its own MiXCR run on the multiplex PCR reads, TCRdb lists one record per CDR3 protein. The sample shows about 420,000 distinct CDR3 sequences, approximately 14% of them seen only once. On this clonotype: Antigen: not known.

Clinical symptoms, serum thyroxine, TRAb, thyroid ultrasound and orbital computed tomography established diagnosis. This TCR was sampled from a woman under 30 with Graves' hyperthyroidism. The sequencing sample was made of blood.

The CDR3 loop is CASSYLPELNTEAFF. CDR3 DNA: TGTGCCAGCAGTTACCTTCCAGAGCTGAACACTGAAGCTTTCTTT. The V and J genes are TRBV6-5 and TRBJ1-1, with D hard to call. The CDR3 sequence is 15 residues long. Germline V lookup: CDR1 MNHEY, CDR2 SVGAGI. The ends were cut back, 2 bases at V and 0 bases at J, with 10 bases in the middle.